This entry describes one T cell receptor (beta chain). The specificity of this receptor is unknown. The input lacks base qualities; no much larger clone sits a single base away. This entry belongs to a study of blood T cell repertoires in COVID-19 (dated by TCRdb to the early 2020s). Concerning the study at large: Samples from collaborators originated in the United States, Italy and Spain and spanned both the acute and convalescent phases of COVID-19. The sample metadata nearly always contained a de-identified subject ID, COVID-19 status, age in years and sex. The repertoires were made available in a free public database intended to serve as a resource for research on the immune response to SARS-CoV-2. Subjects who had been exposed to COVID-19, were actively infected with it, or had recovered from it provided the deeply sampled blood TCRbeta repertoires that made up the dataset. The material from the prospective study consisted of cDNA or gDNA derived from T cells, B-cell-depleted T cells, or PBMCs. Where available, HLA class I and class II types were taken from metadata supplied by the sample provider and were not determined by assay-based typing. The samples were drawn from two sources: the first 160 participants of the ongoing ImmuneRACE study, and about 1,300 subjects contributed by 6 global collaborators. Beyond this particular receptor, the publication reports: Clinical and demographic metadata were provided uncurated, with the amount varying by source and participant.

TCRbeta CDR3 regions were amplified from genomic DNA by means of the immunoSEQ Assay, a bias-controlled multiplex PCR. Turning to the authors' computational methods: The number of nucleated cells in each sample was estimated from the amplification of reference gene primers within the assay. To quantify the absolute abundance of each unique TCRbeta CDR3 rearrangement, sequence reads were collapsed and filtered. For each sample, productive Simpson clonality was calculated by taking the square root of Simpson's diversity index across productive rearrangements. Entries here come from immuneACCESS through TCRdb and include only in-frame sequences with V and J called. Some clones fail to appear in such tables; in the studies checked, an unresolved V gene covers under half of the shortfall, and the cause of the remainder is unknown. That table is the source of V, J and clone size, and D and trimming were worked out from the DNA. In all, the sample holds tens of thousands of clones, and approximately 84% of those were seen once. The ten largest clonotypes hold 4.5% to 5.5% of the sample.

Whole blood was collected in K2EDTA tubes by collaborating institutions according to the institutions' own protocols. For TCRbeta analysis, collaborator samples were shipped as frozen whole blood, as isolated PBMCs, or as DNA extracted from either sample type. The source of this sequence is a woman aged 55-69 years with acute or convalescent COVID-19. The sequencing input was peripheral blood.

In nucleotides, the sequence is TGTGCCAGCAGTCTACTAGCGGGGGCCAGCGGGGAGCTGTTTTTT. Its amino acids are CASSLLAGASGELFF. The sequence links TRBV6-5 to TRBJ2-2; 11 nucleotides in the junction match TRBD2. Inclusive of the bounding cysteine and phenylalanine, the CDR3 is 15 residues long. Here the CDR3 DNA is all that survives: 45 bases in frame from base 1. V is cut back by 5 bases and J by 7 bases, with 6 bases in the junction unmatched. In the germline V gene, CDR1 corresponds to MNHEY and CDR2 to SVGAGI.